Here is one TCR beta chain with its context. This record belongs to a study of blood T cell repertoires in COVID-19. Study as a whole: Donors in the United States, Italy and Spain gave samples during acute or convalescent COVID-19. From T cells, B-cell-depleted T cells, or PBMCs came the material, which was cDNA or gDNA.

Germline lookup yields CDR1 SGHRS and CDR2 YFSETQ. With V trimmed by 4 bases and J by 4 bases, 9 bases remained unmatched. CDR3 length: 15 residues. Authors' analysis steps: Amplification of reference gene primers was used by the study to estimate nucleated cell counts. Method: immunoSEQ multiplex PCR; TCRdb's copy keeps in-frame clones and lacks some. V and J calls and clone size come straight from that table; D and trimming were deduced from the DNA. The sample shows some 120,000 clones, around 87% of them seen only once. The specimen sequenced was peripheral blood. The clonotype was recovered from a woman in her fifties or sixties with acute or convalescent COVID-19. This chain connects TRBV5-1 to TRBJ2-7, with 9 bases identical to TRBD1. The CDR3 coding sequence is TGCGCCAGCAGCAACGCCGGACAGGGGCTATACGAGCAGTACTTC. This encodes CASSNAGQGLYEQYF.